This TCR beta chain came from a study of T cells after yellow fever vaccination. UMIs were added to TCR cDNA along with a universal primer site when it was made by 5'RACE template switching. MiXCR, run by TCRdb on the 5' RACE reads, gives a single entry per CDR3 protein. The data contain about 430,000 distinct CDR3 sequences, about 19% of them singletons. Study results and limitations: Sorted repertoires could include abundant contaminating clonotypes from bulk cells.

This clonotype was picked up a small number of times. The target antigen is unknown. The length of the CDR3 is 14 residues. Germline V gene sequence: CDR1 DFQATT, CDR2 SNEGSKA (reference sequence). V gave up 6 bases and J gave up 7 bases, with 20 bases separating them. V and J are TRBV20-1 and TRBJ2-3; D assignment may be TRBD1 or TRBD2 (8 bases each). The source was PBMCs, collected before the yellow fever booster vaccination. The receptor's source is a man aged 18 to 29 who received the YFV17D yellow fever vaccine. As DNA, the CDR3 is TGCAGTGCCCCGACAGGGGCGGGGGGAAATACGCAGTATTTT. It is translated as CSAPTGAGGNTQYF.